This is a list of T cell receptor beta chains from one sample in a study of cytomegalovirus exposure and HLA in healthy donors. Repertoires were generated with immunoSEQ multiplex PCR, while TCRdb's copy carries only in-frame clones and drops some. This table holds 150,000 to 200,000 clones, roughly 86% found once. The specimen was PBMCs. These receptors all come from a woman between 18 and 30 years old in good health and CMV-seronegative. Each CDR3 is given with its conserved first and last residue. Fields, in order: clone size, V gene, D gene, J gene, CDR3 length, CDR3 DNA, CDR3 protein. The D gene is left open where the match is weak. Clone size is stated in some rows and not others, as once, few, many or a class when expanded.

.	TRBV19	TRBD2	TRBJ2-7	14	TGTGCCAGTAGTATAACGGGAGGCCCCTACGAGCAGTACTTC	CASSITGGPYEQYF
few	TRBV7-8	TRBD2	TRBJ2-3	19	TGTGCCAGCAGCTCGCACGGGACTAGCGGGAGGCGCTTCACAGATACGCAGTATTTT	CASSSHGTSGRRFTDTQYF
.	TRBV18	.	TRBJ1-2	14	TGTGCCAGCTCACCAGAGGGCAGTAGCCATGGCTACACCTTC	CASSPEGSSHGYTF
.	TRBV5-4	.	TRBJ1-1	14	TGTGCCAGCAGCTTTCGGACAGAAAACACTGAAGCTTTCTTT	CASSFRTENTEAFF
.	TRBV7-9	.	TRBJ2-7	14	TGTGCCAGCAGCCCCTCCGCAGGGATCAACGAGCAGTACTTC	CASSPSAGINEQYF
.	TRBV4-2	TRBD1	TRBJ1-2	16	TGTGCCAGCAGCTCGGACCAACAGGGGTTCCGGCGTGGCTACACCTTC	CASSSDQQGFRRGYTF
.	TRBV29-1	TRBD1	TRBJ2-3	13	TGCAGCGCCGACAGGGGTGGGACAGATACGCAGTATTTT	CSADRGGTDTQYF
.	TRBV11-3	TRBD1	TRBJ2-5	15	TGTGCCAGCAGCTCGAGGACAGGGGACGTAAAGACCCAGTACTTC	CASSSRTGDVKTQYF
once	TRBV20-1	.	TRBJ1-3	11	TGCAGTGTAGGGGCTGGAAACACCATATATTTT	CSVGAGNTIYF
.	TRBV2	TRBD1	TRBJ1-4	14	TGTGCCAGCAGTCGGACAGGGGGTAATGAAAAACTGTTTTTT	CASSRTGGNEKLFF
.	TRBV7-2	.	TRBJ2-3	14	TGTGCCAGCAGCTTATTGGGAGACACAGATACGCAGTATTTT	CASSLLGDTDTQYF
.	TRBV30	.	TRBJ1-5	13	TGTGCCTGGAGTCAGGGGCCGGGTCAGCCCCAGCATTTT	CAWSQGPGQPQHF
.	TRBV6-1	TRBD2	TRBJ2-7	15	TGTGCCAGCAGTGAAAGGCCTAGCGGGAGCAACGAGCAGTACTTC	CASSERPSGSNEQYF
.	TRBV5-1	.	TRBJ2-5	15	TGCGCCAGCAGCTTCTTGGCAGGGGTGGAGGAGACCCAGTACTTC	CASSFLAGVEETQYF
.	TRBV6-1	TRBD2	TRBJ2-3	14	TGTGCCACTGAACTAGCGGGGGGGCCAGATACGCAGTATTTT	CATELAGGPDTQYF
.	TRBV4-1	TRBD1	TRBJ2-7	15	TGCGCCAGCAGCCAACCGGGACAGGGGGCCAACGAGCAGTACTTC	CASSQPGQGANEQYF
.	TRBV7-8	TRBD2	TRBJ2-1	17	TGTGCCAGCAGCAGACAGAGGACTAGCGGGGTATACAATGAGCAGTTCTTC	CASSRQRTSGVYNEQFF
.	TRBV2	.	TRBJ1-5	13	TGTGCCAGCAGCTTAGAGGCCCATCAGCCCCAGCATTTT	CASSLEAHQPQHF